One T cell receptor (beta chain) is described in this entry. No antigen is known for it. This entry belongs to a study of blood T cells in healthy people across ages. Whole-study results and caveats: Naive CD4+ cell counts and diversity both ran higher in long-lived than in aged donors.

A sample-barcoded 5' primer and a J-beta primer mix were used in a second PCR of roughly 6 to 11 cycles. TCRdb re-analysed the 5' RACE reads in MiXCR, keeping a single row per CDR3 protein. Among about 580,000 distinct CDR3 sequences listed, about 45% were seen once. This CDR3 has 16 residues. The gene calls are TRBV21-1 and TRBJ2-7; the table's D gene call, TRBD2, was not cross checked with the DNA. TRBV21-1 is a pseudogene locus. This clonotype originated in an older man in good health. Sequencing was carried out using blood. The CDR3, as DNA: TGTGCCAGCAGCAAGCCTACTAGCGGGTTATCCTACGAGCAGTACTTC. Its protein is CASSKPTSGLSYEQYF.